One sample yielded the 31 T cell receptor beta chains listed below, sequenced in a study of CD8 T cells in Susac syndrome. The authors reverse transcribed about 0.5 to 1 ug RNA with random hexamers. In TCRdb, the immunoSEQ multiplex PCR reads were re-called with MiXCR into one record per CDR3 protein. Seen here are a few hundred thousand distinct CDR3 sequences, 80% to 95% observed once, and the top ten hold about 0.12%. Sample: CD8+ T cells from PBMCs. These receptors originate from a human donor with multiple sclerosis.

The gene calls are TRBV7-2 and TRBJ2-5; a weak D match, TRBD2 (5 bases). The V end lost 6 bases, the J end lost 4 bases, and 9 bases lay between the germline ends. Germline CDR1 and CDR2: SGHTA and FQGNSA. The CDR3 is made up of 12 amino acids. For the CDR3, the DNA is TGTGCCAGCAGGGGAGATGGAGAGACCCAGTACTTC. Translation: CASRGDGETQYF.

This chain links TRBV20-1 with TRBJ2-2, with D unresolved. Germline lookup yields CDR1 DFQATT and CDR2 SNEGSKA (reference sequence). Deletions cut 4 bases from V and 4 bases from J, with 10 bases between. This CDR3 is 13 amino acids long. CDR3 DNA sequence: TGCAGTGCTATATCGGGCATCACCGGGGAGCTGTTTTTT. Protein product: CSAISGITGELFF.

This rearrangement joins TRBV7-6 to TRBJ1-4; 11 bases agree with TRBD1. Germline loops: CDR1 SGHVS, CDR2 FNYEAQ. The V segment lost 5 bases and the J segment 7 bases; nucleotides outside the gene matches: 15. The CDR3 contains 18 residues. The CDR3 bases are TGTGCCAGCAGCCCGACGCCCGGACAGGGGGCCAGTCTTGAAAAACTGTTTTTT. This translates into CASSPTPGQGASLEKLFF.

The chain is built from TRBV27 and TRBJ1-2, with D possibly matching TRBD1 (5 bases). Trimming pared 5 bases from V and 3 bases from J, leaving 19 bases between. Germline CDR1 and CDR2: MNHEY and SMNVEV (reference sequence). This CDR3 has 16 residues. CDR3 region: CASSPLSGSAHYGYTF. CDR3 in DNA: TGTGCCAGCAGTCCCCTCTCAGGGAGCGCCCACTATGGCTACACCTTC.

This clonotype was seen a single time. The chain recombines TRBV29-1 with TRBJ2-7; the match to TRBD2 covers 12 bases. Germline trimming cut 5 bases from V and 2 bases from J; bases unmatched to any gene: 10. CDR3 length equals 16 residues. Per germline, CDR1 SQVTM and CDR2 ANQGSEA. Here the CDR3 reads CSVSRRTSGDPYEQYF. The CDR3 coding sequence is TGCAGCGTTTCCCGAAGGACTAGCGGGGACCCCTACGAGCAGTACTTC.

The rearrangement joins TRBV5-4 to TRBJ1-2, with D possibly matching TRBD1 (5 bases). Germline V lookup: CDR1 SGHNT, CDR2 YYREEE (reference sequence). The CDR3 is 13 residues long. Trimming shortened V by 4 bases and J by 6 bases, and 13 bases separated the two germline ends. CDR3 in amino acids: CASSGGRKDGYTF. The DNA for the CDR3 is TGTGCCAGCAGCGGGGGGAGAAAGGATGGCTACACCTTC.

The CDR3 reads CASSQDPGQSNSPFTHTQYF. The DNA of the CDR3 is TGTGCCAGCAGCCAAGATCCAGGACAGTCCAATTCCCCGTTTACACATACGCAGTATTTT. The chain carries TRBV3-1 and TRBJ2-3; maybe TRBD1 (6 bases). CDR1 is LGHDT and CDR2 is YNNKEL in the germline V gene (reference sequence). The CDR3 is 20 residues long. V gave up 0 bases and J gave up 7 bases, with 29 bases separating them.

V usage is TRBV20-1 and J usage is TRBJ2-7; 7 bases align to TRBD2. The CDR3 is 13 amino acids. The V and J ends lost 6 bases and 3 bases, in that order; junction bases with no gene match: 8. Germline V CDR1 and CDR2: DFQATT, SNEGSKA (reference sequence). CDR3 sequence reads: CSARLTSDYEQYF. The CDR3 DNA reads as TGCAGTGCCAGACTAACTAGCGACTACGAGCAGTACTTC.

The chain has TRBV27 and TRBJ1-1; TRBD1 might be the D (5 bases). Germline V gene sequence: CDR1 MNHEY, CDR2 SMNVEV (reference sequence). CDR3 length equals 14 residues. V was trimmed by 6 bases and J by 2 bases, leaving 13 bases between them. CDR3 protein: CASRVGRGNTEAFF. The CDR3 DNA sequence: TGTGCCAGCAGGGTGGGACGGGGAAACACTGAAGCTTTCTTT.

The V call is TRBV27, the J call TRBJ1-4; D unclear. Germline CDR1 MNHEY, CDR2 SMNVEV (reference sequence). Trimming pared 1 base from V and 5 bases from J, leaving 8 bases between. The CDR3 sequence is 14 residues long. CDR3 sequence (DNA): TGTGCCAGCAGTTTATTGGGAGGAAATGAAAAACTGTTTTTT. Translating it yields CASSLLGGNEKLFF.

The rearrangement joins TRBV9 to TRBJ2-3; 11 nucleotides match TRBD2. V shed 4 bases and J 6 bases; nucleotides not matched to a gene: 19. The CDR3 runs 19 residues. Germline V gives CDR1 SGDLS, CDR2 YYNGEE. The CDR3 DNA follows: TGTGCCAGCAGCCCGGGGACTAGCGGTCCCCCGGATTCTAGGGATACGCAGTATTTT. Protein sequence: CASSPGTSGPPDSRDTQYF.

The chain combines TRBV7-2 with TRBJ2-7, with 14 nucleotides matching TRBD2. The CDR3 runs 18 residues. Trimming took 5 bases from V and 5 from J; bases not matched to a gene: 14. CDR1 and CDR2 (germline): SGHTA, FQGNSA. The CDR3 region has the DNA TGTGCCAGCAGCCCTTGGACAATGGGACTAGCGGGAGTAGACGAGCAGTACTTC. Its translation: CASSPWTMGLAGVDEQYF. Combining the CDR3 with reference TRBV7-2 and TRBJ2-7 gives the whole variable domain GAGVSQSPSNKVTEKGKDVELRCDPISGHTALYWYRQSLGQGLEFLIYFQGNSAPDKSGLPSDRFSAERTGGSVSTLTIQRTQQEDSAVYLCASSPWTMGLAGVDEQYFGPGTRLTVT.

The DNA for the CDR3 is TGTGCCAGTGGGGATGAGCAGTTCTTC. Protein sequence: CASGDEQFF. This chain connects TRBV2 to TRBJ2-1; no definite D call. This CDR3 spans 9 amino acids. Trimming pared 9 bases from V and 8 bases from J, leaving 5 bases between. CDR1 and CDR2 (germline): SNHLY, FYNNEI.

This clonotype was seen only once. This chain's CDR3 is CASSHGLLEAFF. The DNA of the CDR3 is TGTGCCAGCAGCCATGGGTTGCTCGAAGCTTTCTTT. V gene TRBV7-9 combines with J gene TRBJ1-1; D call uncertain. Trimming stripped 5 bases from V and 8 bases from J, with 12 bases between. The germline V gene encodes CDR1 SEHNR and CDR2 FQNEAQ (reference sequence). The CDR3 contains 12 residues.

The CDR3 region is CASRLPGQMGYEQYF. CDR3 nucleotide sequence: TGTGCCAGCAGACTACCGGGACAGATGGGCTACGAGCAGTACTTC. This chain uses TRBV6-6 with TRBJ2-7, with 7 positions matching TRBD1. Losses at the gene ends were 6 bases for V and 3 bases for J; bases not matched to a gene: 11. CDR1 and CDR2 from the germline V gene are MNHNY and SVGAGI (reference sequence). This CDR3 has 15 amino acids.

This sequence joins TRBV7-9 and TRBJ2-1; a possible D gene is TRBD2 (5 bases). The V gene's germline CDR1 is SEHNR and CDR2 FQNEAQ (reference sequence). The CDR3 loop spans 13 amino acids. Trimming shortened V by 10 bases and J by 6 bases, and 16 bases separated the two germline ends. The chain's CDR3 is CATRGGETNEQFF. DNA of the CDR3: TGTGCCACCCGGGGTGGGGAGACCAATGAGCAGTTCTTC.

The chain recombines TRBV11-3 with TRBJ1-1; possibly TRBD1 for D (5 bases). Germline-derived CDR1 and CDR2 are SGHNT and YENEEA. V was cut by 3 bases and J by 6 bases, with 20 bases left in between. The CDR3 consists of 16 residues. The CDR3 region is CASSFSGKGSYAEAFF. In nucleotides, the CDR3 is TGTGCCAGCAGCTTTTCGGGAAAGGGGTCATACGCTGAAGCTTTCTTT.

The chain links TRBV2 to TRBJ1-1; D gene unclear. CDR3 length: 12 amino acids. The V gene's germline CDR1 is SNHLY and CDR2 FYNNEI. V gave up 8 bases and J gave up 3 bases, with 10 bases separating them. This CDR3 is CASSGSYTEAFF. CDR3 in DNA: TGTGCCAGCTCCGGCAGTTACACTGAAGCTTTCTTT. The full variable domain, its missing parts supplied by reference TRBV2 and TRBJ1-1, is EPEVTQTPSHQVTQMGQEVILRCVPISNHLYFYWYRQILGQKVEFLVSFYNNEISEKSEIFDDQFSVERPDGSNFTLKIRSTKLEDSAMYFCASSGSYTEAFFGQGTRLTVV.

This clonotype was seen a single time. The V and J genes are TRBV5-6 and TRBJ2-7; TRBD1 or TRBD2 may be the D gene (5 bases each). The CDR3 is 16 amino acids. V lost 4 bases to trimming and J lost 3 bases, with 20 bases between them. From germline, CDR1 is SGHDT and CDR2 YYEEEE. The CDR3 sequence is CASSDGTNPGNYEQYF. In nucleotides, the CDR3 is TGTGCCAGCAGCGACGGGACCAACCCAGGGAACTACGAGCAGTACTTC.

To note about this clonotype: Germline is not matched at one junction end, which may reflect a read error. The chain combines TRBV2 with TRBJ2-7; no clear D. The CDR3 runs 15 residues. CDR1 is SNHLY, CDR2 FYNNEI, per germline. The CDR3 coding sequence is TGTGCCAGCAGCGAAGGCCCGAGGAGCTCCTACGAGCAGTACTTC. It specifies CASSEGPRSSYEQYF. Drawing the rest from reference TRBV2 and TRBJ2-7, the complete variable domain is EPEVTQTPSHQVTQMGQEVILRCVPISNHLYFYWYRQILGQKVEFLVSFYNNEISEKSEIFDDQFSVERPDGSNFTLKIRSTKLEDSAMYFCASSEGPRSSYEQYFGPGTRLTVT.

The chain links TRBV13 to TRBJ1-1, with TRBD1 identical over 10 bases. Germline V lookup: CDR1 PRHDT, CDR2 FYEKMQ (reference sequence). The CDR3 loop spans 15 amino acids. The V and J ends lost 4 bases and 1 base, in that order; junction bases with no gene match: 3. CDR3 in amino acids: CASSYGQGGNTEAFF. The DNA for the CDR3 is TGTGCCAGCAGCTACGGACAGGGGGGGAACACTGAAGCTTTCTTT.

The chain recombines TRBV2 with TRBJ2-7, with 7 bases fitting TRBD1. The CDR3 has 14 residues. Germline V CDR1 and CDR2: SNHLY, FYNNEI. V shed 11 bases, J shed 3 bases, and the junction held 13 bases outside the gene matches. The CDR3: CAALEGGPYYEQYF. Here the CDR3 DNA reads TGTGCCGCCCTTGAAGGGGGCCCTTACTACGAGCAGTACTTC.

This clonotype has just a few counts. The chain carries TRBV30 and TRBJ1-1; 7 bases map to TRBD1. CDR1 is GTSNPN, CDR2 SVGIG, per germline (reference sequence). The CDR3 length is 15 residues. V lost 1 base to trimming and J lost 4 bases; unmatched junction nucleotides: 9. The CDR3 bases are TGTGCCTGGAGTGGTGAGGGGGCGGGGAGCACTGAAGCTTTCTTT. Its translation is CAWSGEGAGSTEAFF.

The J gene is TRBJ2-7, the V gene TRBV27; D unclear. This CDR3 is 14 amino acids long. Germline CDR1 reads MNHEY; CDR2 reads SMNVEV (reference sequence). Trimming took 7 bases from V and 7 from J, leaving 20 bases between them. The CDR3 DNA reads as TGTGCCAGCAAGGGCGGTTTGAATACGGAGGAGCAGTACTTC. It codes for CASKGGLNTEEQYF.

The V and J genes are TRBV13 and TRBJ2-6; the D is unclear. The V gene's germline CDR1 is PRHDT and CDR2 FYEKMQ (reference sequence). This CDR3 region has 15 residues. Trimming took 5 bases from V and 0 from J, leaving 8 bases between them. Here the CDR3 reads CASSKRTSGANVLTF. The DNA of the CDR3 is TGTGCCAGCAGCAAACGGACCTCTGGGGCCAACGTCCTGACTTTC. Full variable domain (remainder filled in from reference TRBV13 and TRBJ2-6): AAGVIQSPRHLIKEKRETATLKCYPIPRHDTVYWYQQGPGQDPQFLISFYEKMQSDKGSIPDRFSAQQFSDYHSELNMSSLELGDSALYFCASSKRTSGANVLTFGAGSRLTVL.

V is TRBV29-1 and J is TRBJ2-1, with D possibly being TRBD2 (6 bases). The CDR3 has 12 residues. The V end was cut by 6 bases, the J end by 10 bases, with 16 bases between. Germline values: CDR1 SQVTM, CDR2 ANQGSEA. The CDR3 DNA reads as TGCAGCGTGGGGGTGGGGACTGGGGAGCAGTTCTTC. It is translated as CSVGVGTGEQFF.

This clonotype occurred once. As DNA, the CDR3 is TGTGCCAGCAGTTCCTCGACAGGCCTAGGGTACAATGAGCAGTTCTTC. It specifies CASSSSTGLGYNEQFF. The chain joins TRBV6-2 or TRBV6-3 to TRBJ2-1; possible D gene TRBD1, 6 bases. The CDR3 has 16 residues. The germline CDR1 and CDR2 sequences are MNHEY and SVGEGT. The V gene lost 4 bases and the J gene lost 4 bases, with 17 bases spanning the gap.

The chain uses TRBV10-2 and TRBJ2-2; D perhaps matches TRBD2 (6 bases). V dropped 6 bases and J dropped 0 bases, with 14 bases sitting between them. The CDR3 sequence is 16 residues long. CDR1 is WSHSY, CDR2 SAAADI, per germline. CDR3 in DNA: TGCGCCAGCAGACGGGACGGGGGTGCGAACACCGGGGAGCTGTTTTTT. This sequence encodes CASRRDGGANTGELFF.

The gene calls are TRBV7-6 and TRBJ2-7; 7 bases line up with TRBD1. This CDR3 has 14 residues. After removal of 5 bases from V and 4 bases from J, the junction contained 8 bases not matched to a gene. Per the germline V gene, CDR1 is SGHVS and CDR2 is FNYEAQ. The CDR3 coding sequence is TGTGCCAGCAGCGAAACAGGGGTGGGTTACGAGCAGTACTTC. Translation: CASSETGVGYEQYF.

V is TRBV9 and J is TRBJ2-7; D might be TRBD2 (6 bases). V was cut by 0 bases and J by 1 base, with 11 bases left in between. Germline lookup yields CDR1 SGDLS and CDR2 YYNGEE. CDR3 length: 15 amino acids. The CDR3: CASSVAGEHSYEQYF. The DNA for the CDR3 is TGTGCCAGCAGCGTAGCGGGGGAGCATTCCTACGAGCAGTACTTC.

The rearrangement uses TRBV10-3 and TRBJ2-3; D remains unclear. The CDR3 is made up of 15 amino acids. Germline loops: CDR1 ENHRY, CDR2 SYGVKD. Trimming cost V 3 bases and J 1 base, with 11 bases left between them. CDR3 in DNA: TGTGCCATCAGTGATCCCATTCAAGGCACAGATACGCAGTATTTT. Protein product: CAISDPIQGTDTQYF.